This entry concerns a single T cell receptor beta chain. This clone's antigen is unknown. Base qualities are missing; no much larger clone stands one base away. Sequencing was carried out with an Illumina NovaSeq 6000. Using 5'RACE with constant-segment primers, TCRalpha and TCRbeta cDNA libraries were constructed, with sample barcodes and unique molecular identifiers added in the process. Trizol reagent was used to extract RNA from every sample. The libraries were amplified in two PCR steps, and the second step added a second sample barcode and Illumina TruSeq adapters. Libraries were sequenced on an Illumina NovaSeq with 2 x 150 bp paired-end reads. Per the original workflow: Reads were demultiplexed and collapsed into UMI-guided consensus sequences with migec v1.2.7. With mixcr v2.1.11, UMI consensuses were aligned to TRA and TRB V and J templates and assembled into clonotypes. Clonotypes were classified as expanded or contracted when called significant by both edgeR and NoisET, with noise models trained on biological replicates. edgeR calls used a false discovery rate-adjusted p below 0.01 and a log2 fold-change threshold of 1. As an exploratory analysis of dynamics, max-normalized trajectories of the 1000 most abundant clonotypes were examined by PCA with hierarchical clustering. The CD4 or CD8 phenotype of responding clones was assigned using the separately sequenced CD4+ and CD8+ repertoires. TCRdb reran the public reads through fastp at Q25 and MiXCR, keeping productive beta chains. Entries that share a CDR3 protein sequence are merged under the most common genes and DNA. These V and J calls derive from TCRdb rather than the authors' analysis. Present in this sample are roughly 180,000 distinct CDR3 sequences, 9.5% to 13% of which were seen just once. The top ten constitute about 3.5% of the sample.

The sample originates from a study of T-cell memory formation after mild COVID-19 (dated by TCRdb to the early 2020s). Background for the entire study: TCR sequence clusters from the two donors were found to be largely donor specific. In a couple of donors, T-cell clones that expanded and contracted after mild COVID-19 were tracked by sequencing TCRalpha and TCRbeta repertoires over time. The cohort was made up of two young adult volunteers, one female and one male, who were previously healthy. What the work shows at the level of the full study, not this receptor alone: Contracting CD4+ clones were located mainly in the CM and EM memory subsets, whereas CD8+ clones were found to be enriched in EMRA. SARS-CoV-2 specificity was not confirmed for the second-wave clones peaking on day 37. The study included only a couple of mild cases, and larger cohorts that include severe cases with pre-infection samples were judged to be necessary. Balanced CD4/CD8 phenotypes were observed for clones contracting from day 15 to 85, whereas a bias towards CD4+ was observed for a second wave of clones expanding from day 15 to 37. Some responding clones were detected in pre-infection memory, which suggested that pre-existing cross-reactive memory T cells had joined the SARS-CoV-2 response.

The CDR1 and CDR2 encoded by the germline V gene are SGHDT and YYEEEE. The CDR3 contains 18 residues, cysteine and phenylalanine counted. Left in the record is the CDR3 DNA by itself, 54 bases read in frame from the first base. Trimmed from V: 4 bases; trimmed from J: 6 bases; junction bases lacking a gene match: 15. Ficoll-Paque density gradient centrifugation was the method used to isolate PBMCs. The sequence links TRBV5-6 to TRBJ2-3, with 12 central nucleotides matching TRBD2. The sequence was collected from a man between 18 and 29 years old who had mild COVID-19 (a few samples of this study predate the infection). The sample titles of this study are shuffled in the database, so cell type and time point are left out; the donor was told from shared clones. Sequenced input: PBMCs or a T cell subset sorted from them (not recorded which). The CDR3: CASSTLTSGGKFRDTQYF. The DNA sequence is as follows: TGTGCCAGCAGCACCCTAACTAGCGGGGGGAAGTTCAGGGATACGCAGTATTTT.